A selection of T cell receptor beta chains follows, all from one sample in a study of read filtering for tumor transcriptome and immune sequencing. MiXCR, run by TCRdb on the reads, gives a single entry per CDR3 protein. Altogether 120,000 or so distinct CDR3 sequences are present, roughly 13% being singletons, with the ten largest covering 11%. The specimen sequenced was a population of CD138-negative cells sorted from bone marrow. The receptors were gathered from a donor aged 40 or over with multiple myeloma. The CDR3 runs from the conserved cysteine through the conserved F or W. D genes are given only for firm matches. Where a row states a size, it is once, few, many or the class of an expanded clone; other rows omit it.

TRBJ1-1,many,TRBV30,NA,CAWNPGGRGAFF,TGTGCCTGGAACCCCGGGGGGCGAGGAGCTTTCTTT
TRBJ2-3,NA,TRBV4-1,NA,CASRPGLVATDTQYF,TGCGCCAGCAGACCCGGCTTGGTGGCGACAGATACGCAGTATTTT
TRBJ1-5,few,TRBV4-1,NA,CASSQAPGLGGNQPQHF,TGCGCCAGCAGCCAAGCCCCAGGGTTGGGCGGCAATCAGCCCCAGCATTTT
TRBJ2-1,many,TRBV20-1,NA,CSARDELAGTRREQFF,TGCAGTGCTAGAGATGAACTGGCGGGCACACGGCGTGAGCAGTTCTTC
TRBJ1-6,many,TRBV20-1,NA,CSAASGNAPLHF,TGCAGTGCTGCCTCAGGGAATGCACCCCTCCACTTT
TRBJ1-5,many,TRBV19,NA,CASTERGTNQPQHF,TGTGCCAGCACGGAGCGGGGAACTAATCAGCCCCAGCATTTT
TRBJ1-2,many,TRBV2,TRBD1,CASSENRGSGYTF,TGTGCCAGCAGTGAAAACAGGGGCTCTGGCTACACCTTC
TRBJ2-7,many,TRBV6-2/TRBV6-3,TRBD2,CASTDGTSVSYEQYF,TGTGCCAGCACAGACGGGACTAGCGTCTCCTACGAGCAGTACTTC
TRBJ2-3,many,TRBV18,TRBD1,CASSDTGVADTQYF,TGTGCCAGCTCAGATACAGGGGTAGCAGATACGCAGTATTTT
TRBJ2-7,many,TRBV5-1,TRBD1,CASSGADRMDEQYF,TGCGCCAGCAGCGGAGCGGACAGGATGGACGAGCAGTACTTC